The 27 T cell receptor beta chains reported below all come from one sample, sequenced in a study of cytomegalovirus exposure and HLA in healthy donors (TCRdb year 2017). Receptor amplification or capture employed the immunoSEQ multiplex PCR assay. For the multiplex PCR, a mixture combining 60 forward primers for TCR Vbeta segments and 13 reverse primers for TCR Jbeta segments was used. Drawn from immuneACCESS, this table holds only the in-frame rearrangements with V and J called that TCRdb kept. Clones are partly lost; checked studies trace under half to an unresolved V gene and leave the rest unexplained. This sample holds 120,000 or so clones; about three quarters were observed only once. The ten largest clones capture more than 1% of the sample. The sequencing sample was made of PBMCs. The receptors stem from a female donor in good health and CMV-seronegative.

This chain uses TRBV5-1 with TRBJ2-7; 7 bases fit TRBD1. The CDR3 consists of 16 residues. V lost 4 bases, J lost 0 bases, and 10 bases stayed unmatched. Germline V gene data show CDR1 as SGHRS and CDR2 as YFSETQ. The CDR3 loop reads CASSLTGTASSYEQYF. DNA for the CDR3: TGCGCCAGCAGCCTAACCGGGACAGCTAGCTCCTACGAGCAGTACTTC.

Only a few counts were recorded for this clone. The chain recombines TRBV19 with TRBJ2-5; 8 nucleotides agree with TRBD2. Germline-derived CDR1 and CDR2 are LNHDA and SQIVND (reference sequence). With 9 bases clipped from V and 4 bases from J, the junction kept 4 bases outside the gene matches. This CDR3 has 12 amino acids. CDR3 DNA: TGTGCCAGCGGACTAGCCCGAGAGACCCAGTACTTC. Its protein product is CASGLARETQYF.

The chain employs TRBV30 and TRBJ1-1; tentatively, D is TRBD1 (6 bases). V was shortened by 1 base and J by 7 bases, with 10 bases between the two germline ends. CDR1 and CDR2 (germline): GTSNPN, SVGIG (reference sequence). CDR3 length equals 12 residues. The CDR3 here is CAWSAQGFEAFF. In DNA, the CDR3 is TGTGCCTGGAGTGCACAGGGTTTTGAAGCTTTCTTT.

The CDR3 loop is CASSQGLAGETGELFF. Here the CDR3 DNA reads TGTGCCAGCTCCCAGGGACTAGCGGGAGAGACCGGGGAGCTGTTTTTT. The chain is built from TRBV18 and TRBJ2-2, with 14 bases fitting TRBD2. The germline V gene encodes CDR1 KGHSH and CDR2 LQKENI. The CDR3 has 16 residues. J gave up 5 bases and V 6 bases, and 5 bases lay outside the gene matches.

CDR3 sequence reads: CASKASGGAGKDTQYF. For the CDR3, the DNA is TGTGCCAGCAAGGCTAGCGGGGGGGCGGGGAAAGATACGCAGTATTTT. The chain couples TRBV2 to TRBJ2-3; 12 bases match TRBD2. Losses at the gene ends were 7 bases for V and 5 bases for J; bases not matched to a gene: 10. This CDR3 has 16 amino acids. Per the germline V gene, CDR1 is SNHLY and CDR2 is FYNNEI. Filled out from reference TRBV2 and TRBJ2-3, the complete variable domain reads EPEVTQTPSHQVTQMGQEVILRCVPISNHLYFYWYRQILGQKVEFLVSFYNNEISEKSEIFDDQFSVERPDGSNFTLKIRSTKLEDSAMYFCASKASGGAGKDTQYFGPGTRLTVL.

This clone was detected many times. The rearrangement joins TRBV21-1 to TRBJ1-4; the table names TRBD1, a call not compared with the DNA. TRBV21-1 is listed as a pseudogene. The CDR3 length is 13 residues. The CDR3 is CGPGVREREKLFF. In DNA, the CDR3 is TGTGGGCCAGGGGTGCGAGAGAGGGAAAAACTGTTTTTT.

The CDR3 protein is CASSPSAGGGQPQHF. For the CDR3, the DNA is TGTGCCAGCAGCCCCTCCGCCGGGGGTGGTCAGCCCCAGCATTTT. V usage is TRBV9 and J usage is TRBJ1-5, with D maybe TRBD1 (5 bases). The germline V gene has CDR1 SGDLS and CDR2 YYNGEE. The germline V and J ends were trimmed by 4 bases and 6 bases, with 17 bases remaining between them. This CDR3 spans 15 amino acids.

This clone was seen more than once but under ten times. The J gene is TRBJ2-3, the V gene TRBV5-1, with 9 bases lining up with TRBD2. After removal of 6 bases from V and 4 bases from J, the junction contained 12 bases not matched to a gene. CDR3 length: 16 residues. CDR1 is SGHRS and CDR2 is YFSETQ in the germline V gene. The DNA for the CDR3 is TGCGCCAGCAATGGGATTAGCGGGAGTAACGCAGATACGCAGTATTTT. Protein: CASNGISGSNADTQYF.

The chain recombines TRBV30 with TRBJ2-2; no firm D call. The germline V gene has CDR1 GTSNPN and CDR2 SVGIG (reference sequence). Trimming cost V 3 bases and J 2 bases, with 19 bases left between them. CDR3 length: 17 residues. CDR3 sequence (DNA): TGTGCCTGGAGCGGAAGATCAGGCATGCTTAACACCGGGGAGCTGTTTTTT. Translating gives CAWSGRSGMLNTGELFF.

The rearrangement links TRBV28 to TRBJ1-5, with D hard to call. The CDR3 has 12 residues. In germline, CDR1 is MDHEN, CDR2 SYDVKM. The V gene lost 6 bases and the J gene lost 6 bases, with 9 bases spanning the gap. The CDR3 DNA reads TGTGCCAGCAGGGCGGGGTTTCAGCCCCAGCATTTT. It yields the protein CASRAGFQPQHF.

Comments on this clone: Other DNA sequences from this sample encode an identical CDR3 as well. The V and J genes are TRBV5-1 and TRBJ2-7, with 7 bases that match TRBD1. V gave up 0 bases and J gave up 6 bases; unmatched junction bases: 3. The CDR3 loop spans 13 amino acids. From germline, CDR1 is SGHRS and CDR2 YFSETQ. The CDR3 here is CASSLEGAGEQYF. The CDR3, as DNA: TGCGCCAGCAGCTTGGAGGGGGCGGGCGAGCAGTACTTC.

CDR3 bases: TGTGCCAGCAGTGACTTGCAGGGGGCGCTGGGTGAGCAGTTCTTC. Translated, it gives CASSDLQGALGEQFF. V and J are TRBV6-4 and TRBJ2-1; 8 bases align to TRBD1. The junction had 8 bases not matched to a gene; V was cut back by 1 base and J by 9 bases. CDR3 length: 15 residues. From germline, CDR1 is MRHNA and CDR2 SNTAGT.

The CDR3, as DNA: TGTGCCAGCAGTTACTCGGGCAGGAAGGACTATGGCTACACCTTC. Translating gives CASSYSGRKDYGYTF. The chain combines TRBV6-5 with TRBJ1-2; D remains ambiguous. The CDR3 is 15 amino acids. Trimming removed 0 bases at V and 3 bases at J, with 11 bases between. CDR1 and CDR2 from the germline V gene are MNHEY and SVGAGI.

This clone has only one observation. The rearrangement joins TRBV10-1 to TRBJ2-7; no definite D call. CDR1 and CDR2 from the germline V gene are WNHNN and SYGVQD (reference sequence). V lost 2 bases to trimming and J lost 3 bases, with 8 bases between them. This CDR3 is 13 amino acids long. CDR3 amino acids: CASSEAASYEQYF. In DNA form, the CDR3 reads TGCGCCAGCAGTGAGGCGGCTAGCTACGAGCAGTACTTC.

This clone has more than one count but fewer than ten. This chain links TRBV2 with TRBJ2-1; 13 nucleotides agree with TRBD2. The CDR3 consists of 15 residues. V lost 4 bases, J lost 8 bases, and 5 bases stayed unmatched. In germline, CDR1 is SNHLY, CDR2 FYNNEI. This CDR3 is CASSAWTSGSDEQFF. CDR3 bases: TGTGCCAGCAGTGCGTGGACTAGCGGGAGCGATGAGCAGTTCTTC.

The gene calls are TRBV14 and TRBJ1-1, with TRBD1 matching 7 bases. This CDR3 spans 14 amino acids. Germline V gene data show CDR1 as SGHDN and CDR2 as FVKESK. Trimming removed 4 bases from V and 4 bases from J; junction bases left unmatched: 6. CDR3 sequence: CASSRGTVRTEAFF. The CDR3 DNA follows: TGTGCCAGCAGCCGCGGGACAGTGCGCACTGAAGCTTTCTTT. Based on the CDR3 plus reference TRBV14 and TRBJ1-1, the full variable domain is EAGVTQFPSHSVIEKGQTVTLRCDPISGHDNLYWYRRVMGKEIKFLLHFVKESKQDESGMPNNRFLAERTGGTYSTLKVQPAELEDSGVYFCASSRGTVRTEAFFGQGTRLTVV.

This clone was counted once. The gene calls are TRBV4-1 and TRBJ1-6, with TRBD1 identical over 10 bases. The CDR3 loop spans 16 amino acids. V lost 1 base, J lost 7 bases, and 4 bases stayed unmatched. Germline lookup yields CDR1 MGHRA and CDR2 YSYEKL. The CDR3, as DNA: TGCGCCAGCAGCCAAGGCCCGACAGGGGGCAATTCACCCCTCCACTTT. This translates into CASSQGPTGGNSPLHF.

This clone was recorded a few times. The CDR3: CASSRRGYEQYF. The CDR3 DNA follows: TGTGCCAGCAGCCGGCGCGGGTACGAGCAGTACTTC. The genes are TRBV5-8 and TRBJ2-7, with D perhaps matching TRBD2 (5 bases). V was trimmed by 4 bases and J by 4 bases, leaving 9 bases between them. Germline-derived CDR1 and CDR2 are SGHTS and YDEGEE. The CDR3 is 12 residues long. The entire variable domain, with the rest obtained from reference TRBV5-8 and TRBJ2-7, is as follows: EAGVTQSPTHLIKTRGQQATLRCSPISGHTSVYWYQQALGLGLQFLLWYDEGEERNRGNFPPRFSGRQFPNYSSELNVNALELEDSALYLCASSRRGYEQYFGPGTRLTVT.

This clone has only a few counts. The gene calls are TRBV19 and TRBJ2-6; D is perhaps TRBD1 (5 bases). The length of the CDR3 is 14 residues. The V end was cut by 6 bases, the J end by 2 bases, with 8 bases between. The germline gives CDR1 LNHDA, CDR2 SQIVND (reference sequence). The CDR3 DNA is TGTGCCAGTAGAGCAGGGCCTGGGGCCAACGTCCTGACTTTC. Encoded protein: CASRAGPGANVLTF.

This chain joins TRBV5-1 and TRBJ2-7; 11 nucleotides match TRBD2. Germline V gives CDR1 SGHRS, CDR2 YFSETQ. With 3 bases clipped from V and 6 bases from J, the junction kept 2 bases outside the gene matches. This CDR3 is built from 13 residues. CDR3 coding DNA: TGCGCCAGCAGCTCGACTAGCGGGGTCGAGCAGTACTTC. Protein product: CASSSTSGVEQYF. Based on the CDR3 plus reference TRBV5-1 and TRBJ2-7, the full variable domain is KAGVTQTPRYLIKTRGQQVTLSCSPISGHRSVSWYQQTPGQGLQFLFEYFSETQRNKGNFPGRFSGRQFSNSRSEMNVSTLELGDSALYLCASSSTSGVEQYFGPGTRLTVT.

In nucleotides, the CDR3 is TGTGCCAGTAGTATCAGTTCGGGACTAGTGGGGGGAAGGCAAGAGACCCAGTACTTC. Translation: CASSISSGLVGGRQETQYF. The chain carries TRBV19 and TRBJ2-5; the match to TRBD2 covers 8 bases. The CDR3 runs 19 residues. The J segment lost 2 bases and the V segment lost 3 bases, leaving 17 bases of the junction unmatched. Germline CDR1 LNHDA, CDR2 SQIVND (reference sequence). The complete variable domain, with remaining parts taken from reference TRBV19 and TRBJ2-5, reads DGGITQSPKYLFRKEGQNVTLSCEQNLNHDAMYWYRQDPGQGLRLIYYSQIVNDFQKGDIAEGYSVSREKKESFPLTVTSAQKNPTAFYLCASSISSGLVGGRQETQYFGPGTRLLVL.

V is TRBV27 and J is TRBJ2-7; 8 nucleotides align to TRBD1. Per germline, CDR1 MNHEY and CDR2 SMNVEV (reference sequence). The CDR3 totals 14 residues. Trimming cost V 5 bases and J 5 bases; bases outside gene matches: 8. For the CDR3, the DNA is TGTGCCAGCAGTACCGGACAGGGAATCCACGAGCAGTACTTC. Translated: CASSTGQGIHEQYF.

This chain joins TRBV19 and TRBJ1-2; a possible D gene is TRBD1 (6 bases). This CDR3 is 15 amino acids long. Trimming removed 3 bases at V and 6 bases at J, with 17 bases between. In germline, CDR1 is LNHDA, CDR2 SQIVND (reference sequence). The CDR3 coding sequence is TGTGCCAGTAGTATTTCCAGGGGTAGGGAAAATGGCTACACCTTC. Protein product: CASSISRGRENGYTF.

The V call is TRBV7-3, the J call TRBJ2-5; weak D call: TRBD2 (6 bases). V lost 1 base, J lost 5 bases, and 14 bases lay in between. Germline loops: CDR1 SGHTA, CDR2 FQGTGA. The CDR3 is 15 amino acids. The CDR3 is CASSLNRGNGETQYF. CDR3 nucleotides: TGTGCCAGCAGCTTAAACCGCGGGAACGGGGAGACCCAGTACTTC.

CDR3: CASSYPTGSGNEQFF. CDR3 bases: TGCGCCAGCAGCTACCCCACCGGTAGCGGGAATGAGCAGTTCTTC. The gene calls are TRBV4-1 and TRBJ2-1; 7 nucleotides align to TRBD2. This CDR3 spans 15 amino acids. V gave up 5 bases and J gave up 7 bases; unmatched junction bases: 11. Looked up from germline, CDR1 is MGHRA and CDR2 is YSYEKL.

This sequence joins TRBV30 and TRBJ1-1; D is ambiguous. The V end lost 4 bases, the J end lost 1 base, and 13 bases lay between the germline ends. CDR1 and CDR2 (germline): GTSNPN, SVGIG (reference sequence). The CDR3 length is 14 residues. CDR3 bases: TGTGCCTGGAACCTTCTGAGGCCGAACACTGAAGCTTTCTTT. Translation gives CAWNLLRPNTEAFF.

The chain employs TRBV5-8 and TRBJ2-2, with 9 bases matching TRBD1. Germline CDR1 and CDR2: SGHTS and YDEGEE. This CDR3 has 13 amino acids. The V gene end was trimmed by 4 bases and the J gene end by 6 bases; junction bases not matched to a gene: 1. The CDR3 DNA is TGTGCCAGCAGCAGGGACAGGGCCGGGGAGCTGTTTTTT. This translates into CASSRDRAGELFF.